This TCR beta chain was identified in a study of blood T cell repertoires in COVID-19. Those enrolled, adults aged roughly 18 to 95 years, came from 25 or so US areas. The ends were cut back, 2 bases at V and 3 bases at J, with 13 bases in the middle. Germline-derived CDR1 and CDR2 are SNHLY and FYNNEI. This CDR3 has 16 residues. This table comes from immunoSEQ multiplex PCR, and its TCRdb copy is limited to in-frame clones, with some not included. Among a few hundred thousand clones, roughly 85% were seen once, and the ten largest hold under 7%. V and J are TRBV2 and TRBJ1-4, with D possibly TRBD1 on 6 matching bases. The source is a woman aged 40 to 55 who had recovered from COVID-19. Sequenced input: PBMCs or T cells enriched from blood (not recorded which). The CDR3 loop is CASSEPQGRANEKLFF. CDR3 nucleotides: TGTGCCAGCAGTGAACCCCAGGGGAGGGCTAATGAAAAACTGTTTTTT. The full variable domain, completed using reference TRBV2 and TRBJ1-4, is EPEVTQTPSHQVTQMGQEVILRCVPISNHLYFYWYRQILGQKVEFLVSFYNNEISEKSEIFDDQFSVERPDGSNFTLKIRSTKLEDSAMYFCASSEPQGRANEKLFFGSGTQLSVL.